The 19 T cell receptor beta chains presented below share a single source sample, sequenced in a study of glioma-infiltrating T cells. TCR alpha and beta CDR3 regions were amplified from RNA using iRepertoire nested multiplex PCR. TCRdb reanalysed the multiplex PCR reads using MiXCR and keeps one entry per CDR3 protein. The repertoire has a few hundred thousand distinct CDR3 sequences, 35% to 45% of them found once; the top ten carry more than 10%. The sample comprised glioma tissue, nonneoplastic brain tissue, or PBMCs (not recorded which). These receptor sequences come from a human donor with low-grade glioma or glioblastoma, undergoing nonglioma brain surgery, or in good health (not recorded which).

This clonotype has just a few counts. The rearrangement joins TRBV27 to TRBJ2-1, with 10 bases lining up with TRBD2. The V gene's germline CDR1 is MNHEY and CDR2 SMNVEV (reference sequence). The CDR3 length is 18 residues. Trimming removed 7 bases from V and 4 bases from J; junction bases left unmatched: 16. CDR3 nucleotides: TGTGCCAGCACAGGTCTCGGGCCGGGACTAGCGACTTACAATGAGCAGTTCTTC. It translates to CASTGLGPGLATYNEQFF.

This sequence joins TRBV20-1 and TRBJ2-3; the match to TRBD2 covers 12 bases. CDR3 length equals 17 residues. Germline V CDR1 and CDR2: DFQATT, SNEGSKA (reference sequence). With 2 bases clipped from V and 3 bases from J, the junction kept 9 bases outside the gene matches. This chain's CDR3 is CSARNLAGGHLTDTQYF. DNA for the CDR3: TGCAGTGCTAGAAATCTAGCGGGAGGGCATTTGACAGATACGCAGTATTTT.

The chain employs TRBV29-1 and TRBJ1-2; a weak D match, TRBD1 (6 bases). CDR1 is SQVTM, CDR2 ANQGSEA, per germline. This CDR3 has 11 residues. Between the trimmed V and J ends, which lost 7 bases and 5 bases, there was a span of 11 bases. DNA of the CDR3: TGCAGCGCGACAGGAATTTATGGCTACACCTTC. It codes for CSATGIYGYTF.

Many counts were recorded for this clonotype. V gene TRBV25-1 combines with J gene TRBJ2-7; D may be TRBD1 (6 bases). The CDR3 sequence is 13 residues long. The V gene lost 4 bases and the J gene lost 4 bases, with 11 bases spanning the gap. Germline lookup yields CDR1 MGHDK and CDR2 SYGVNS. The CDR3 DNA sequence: TGTGCCAGCAGTGTTACAGGGCTGTACGAGCAGTACTTC. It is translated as CASSVTGLYEQYF.

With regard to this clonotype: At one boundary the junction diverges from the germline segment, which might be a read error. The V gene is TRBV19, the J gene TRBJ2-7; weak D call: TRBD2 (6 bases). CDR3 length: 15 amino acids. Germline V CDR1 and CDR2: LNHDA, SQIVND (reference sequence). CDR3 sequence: CASSISPAGSYDQYF. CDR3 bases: TGTGCCAGTAGTATTTCACCCGCGGGGTCCTACGACCAGTACTTC.

CDR3 region: CASRSAGGYTF. The CDR3 DNA reads TGTGCCAGCAGATCCGCGGGCGGCTACACCTTC. The J gene is TRBJ1-2, the V gene TRBV6-2 or TRBV6-3; D unresolved. This CDR3 has 11 residues. Germline lookup yields CDR1 MNHEY and CDR2 SVGEGT. Trimming removed 6 bases from V and 8 bases from J, with 10 bases in between.

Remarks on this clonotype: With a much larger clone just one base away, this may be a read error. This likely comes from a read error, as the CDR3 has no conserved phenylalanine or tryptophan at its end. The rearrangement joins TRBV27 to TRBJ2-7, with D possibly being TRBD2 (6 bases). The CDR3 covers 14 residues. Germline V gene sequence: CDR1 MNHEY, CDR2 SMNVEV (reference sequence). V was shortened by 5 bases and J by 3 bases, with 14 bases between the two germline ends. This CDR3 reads CASSVGGLDYEQYL. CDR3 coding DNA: TGTGCCAGCAGTGTGGGAGGATTAGACTACGAGCAGTACTTG.

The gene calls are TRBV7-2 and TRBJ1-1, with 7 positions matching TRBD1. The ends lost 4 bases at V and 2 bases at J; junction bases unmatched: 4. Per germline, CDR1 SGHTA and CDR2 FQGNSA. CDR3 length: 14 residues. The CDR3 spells CASSSHRGNTEAFF. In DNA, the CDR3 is TGTGCCAGCAGCTCCCACAGGGGAAACACTGAAGCTTTCTTT.

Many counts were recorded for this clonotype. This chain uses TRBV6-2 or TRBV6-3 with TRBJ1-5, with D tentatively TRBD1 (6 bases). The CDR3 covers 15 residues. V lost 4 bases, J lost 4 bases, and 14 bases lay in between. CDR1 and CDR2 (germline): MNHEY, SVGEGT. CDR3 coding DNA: TGTGCCAGCAGTTGGGACACAGTGAAAAATCAGCCCCAGCATTTT. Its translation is CASSWDTVKNQPQHF.

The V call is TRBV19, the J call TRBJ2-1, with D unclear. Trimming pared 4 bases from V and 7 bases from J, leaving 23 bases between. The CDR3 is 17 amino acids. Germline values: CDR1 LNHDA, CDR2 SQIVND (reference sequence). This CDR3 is CASSTWKTENLQNEQFF. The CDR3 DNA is TGTGCCAGTAGTACGTGGAAGACGGAAAATCTACAGAATGAGCAGTTCTTC.

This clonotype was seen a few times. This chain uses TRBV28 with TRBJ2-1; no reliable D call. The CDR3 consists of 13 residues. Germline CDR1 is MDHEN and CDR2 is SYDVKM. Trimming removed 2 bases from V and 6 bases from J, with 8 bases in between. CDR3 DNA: TGTGCCAGCAGTTTAGGTAGTATCAATGAGCAGTTCTTC. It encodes CASSLGSINEQFF.

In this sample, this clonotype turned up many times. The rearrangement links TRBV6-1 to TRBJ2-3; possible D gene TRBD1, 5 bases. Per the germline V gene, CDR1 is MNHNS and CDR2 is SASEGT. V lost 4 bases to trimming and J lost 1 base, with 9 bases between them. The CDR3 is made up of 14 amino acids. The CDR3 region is CASSVDIRTDTQYF. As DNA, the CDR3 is TGTGCCAGCAGTGTGGACATACGCACAGATACGCAGTATTTT.

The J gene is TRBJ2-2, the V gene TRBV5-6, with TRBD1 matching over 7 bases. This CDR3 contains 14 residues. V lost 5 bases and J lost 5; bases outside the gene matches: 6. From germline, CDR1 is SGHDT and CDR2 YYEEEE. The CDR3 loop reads CASSHDRETGELFF. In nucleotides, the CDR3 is TGTGCCAGCAGTCACGACAGGGAGACCGGGGAGCTGTTTTTT. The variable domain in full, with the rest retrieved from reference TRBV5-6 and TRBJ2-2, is DAGVTQSPTHLIKTRGQQVTLRCSPKSGHDTVSWYQQALGQGPQFIFQYYEEEERQRGNFPDRFSGHQFPNYSSELNVNALLLGDSALYLCASSHDRETGELFFGEGSRLTVL.

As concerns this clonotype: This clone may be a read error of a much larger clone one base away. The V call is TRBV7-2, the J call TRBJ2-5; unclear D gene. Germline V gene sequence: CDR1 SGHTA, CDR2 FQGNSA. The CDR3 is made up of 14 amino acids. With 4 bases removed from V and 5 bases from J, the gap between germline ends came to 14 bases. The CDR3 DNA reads TGTGCCAGCAGCTCAGCTCGGGCGGAGGAGACCCAGTACTTC. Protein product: CASSSARAEETQYF.

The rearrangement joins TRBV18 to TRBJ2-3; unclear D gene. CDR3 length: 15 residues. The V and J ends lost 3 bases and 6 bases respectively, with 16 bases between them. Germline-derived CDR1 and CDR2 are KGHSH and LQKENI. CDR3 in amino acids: CASSPGVLRMDTQYF. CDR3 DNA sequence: TGTGCCAGCTCACCCGGAGTCCTAAGAATGGATACGCAGTATTTT.

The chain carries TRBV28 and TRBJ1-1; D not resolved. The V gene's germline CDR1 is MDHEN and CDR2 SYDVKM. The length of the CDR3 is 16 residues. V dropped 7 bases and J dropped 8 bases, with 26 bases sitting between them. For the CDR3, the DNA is TGTGCCAGCACCCCACTAAACCGTCATAAGAACAAGGAAGCTTTCTTT. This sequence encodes CASTPLNRHKNKEAFF.

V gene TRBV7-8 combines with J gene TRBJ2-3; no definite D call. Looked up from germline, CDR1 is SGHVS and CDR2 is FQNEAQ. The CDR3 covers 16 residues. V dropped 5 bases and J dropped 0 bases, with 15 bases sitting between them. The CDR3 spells CASSLSSARSTDTQYF. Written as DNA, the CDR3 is TGTGCCAGCAGCCTCTCATCAGCCAGGAGCACAGATACGCAGTATTTT.

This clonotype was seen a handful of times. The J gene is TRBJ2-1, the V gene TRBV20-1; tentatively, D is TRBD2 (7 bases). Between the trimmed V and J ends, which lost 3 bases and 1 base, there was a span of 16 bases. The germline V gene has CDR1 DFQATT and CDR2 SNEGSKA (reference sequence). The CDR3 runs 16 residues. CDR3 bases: TGCAGTGCTAGTAGGGGGAGCGGGACTTCCTACAATGAGCAGTTCTTC. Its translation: CSASRGSGTSYNEQFF.

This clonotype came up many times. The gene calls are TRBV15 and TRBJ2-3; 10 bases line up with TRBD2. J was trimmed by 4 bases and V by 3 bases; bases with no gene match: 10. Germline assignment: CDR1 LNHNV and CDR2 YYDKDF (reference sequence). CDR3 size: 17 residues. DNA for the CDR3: TGTGCCACCAGCAGCATTTCTGGGCTAGCGGGGGCAGATACGCAGTATTTT. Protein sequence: CATSSISGLAGADTQYF. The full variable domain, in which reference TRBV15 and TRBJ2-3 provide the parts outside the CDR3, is DAMVIQNPRYQVTQFGKPVTLSCSQTLNHNVMYWYQQKSSQAPKLLFHYYDKDFNNEADTPDNFQSRRPNTSFCFLDIRSPGLGDTAMYLCATSSISGLAGADTQYFGPGTRLTVL.